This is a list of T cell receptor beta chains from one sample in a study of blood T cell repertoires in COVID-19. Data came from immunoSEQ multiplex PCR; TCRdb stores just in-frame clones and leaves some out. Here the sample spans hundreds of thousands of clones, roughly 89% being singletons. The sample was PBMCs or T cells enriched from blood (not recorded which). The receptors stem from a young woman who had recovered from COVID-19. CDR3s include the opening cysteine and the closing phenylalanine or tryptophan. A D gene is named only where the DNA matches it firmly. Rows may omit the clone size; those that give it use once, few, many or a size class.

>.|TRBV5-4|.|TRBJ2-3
CASSLGAFFTDTQYF
TGTGCCAGCAGCTTGGGCGCATTTTTCACAGATACGCAGTATTTT
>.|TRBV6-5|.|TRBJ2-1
CASSSASSAPYNEQFF
TGTGCCAGCAGTTCGGCTTCTAGCGCACCCTACAATGAGCAGTTCTTC
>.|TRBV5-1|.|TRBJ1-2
CASSHTPGYGDYGYTF
TGCGCCAGCAGCCACACCCCAGGGTACGGCGACTATGGCTACACCTTC
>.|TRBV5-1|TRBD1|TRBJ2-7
CASSLRTGGDRYGYEQYF
TGCGCCAGCAGCCTAAGGACAGGGGGGGATCGTTACGGTTACGAGCAGTACTTC
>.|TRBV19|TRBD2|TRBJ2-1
CASSSSFAGVYNEQFF
TGTGCCAGTAGTTCCTCTTTTGCGGGAGTATACAATGAGCAGTTCTTC
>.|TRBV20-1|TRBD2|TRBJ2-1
CSASPAQRDLSHNEQFF
TGCAGTGCTAGTCCGGCTCAGCGGGACCTTTCGCACAATGAGCAGTTCTTC
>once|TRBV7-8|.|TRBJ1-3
CASSFPAGGSSGNTIYF
TGTGCCAGCAGCTTCCCCGCGGGGGGCTCTTCTGGAAACACCATATATTTT
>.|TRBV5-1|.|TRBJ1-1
CASSYQDTEAFF
TGCGCCAGCAGCTACCAGGACACTGAAGCTTTCTTT
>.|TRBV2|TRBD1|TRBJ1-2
CASRDMDRGPYGYTF
TGTGCCAGCAGGGACATGGACAGGGGACCCTATGGCTACACCTTC
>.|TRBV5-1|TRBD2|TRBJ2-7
CASSLALAGTYEQYF
TGCGCCAGCAGCTTGGCTCTAGCGGGTACCTACGAGCAGTACTTC
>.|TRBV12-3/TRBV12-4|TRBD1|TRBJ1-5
CASRGQRNQPQHF
TGTGCCAGCAGGGGACAGCGGAATCAGCCCCAGCATTTT
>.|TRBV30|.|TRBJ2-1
CAWRKPAVVEQFF
TGTGCCTGGAGGAAGCCAGCGGTTGTTGAGCAGTTCTTC
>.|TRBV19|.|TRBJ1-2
CASSITVIGFFGYTF
TGTGCCAGTAGTATAACGGTTATTGGTTTCTTTGGCTACACCTTC
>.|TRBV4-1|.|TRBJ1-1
CASSLARVLETEAFF
TGCGCCAGCAGCCTCGCGCGGGTTTTGGAGACTGAAGCTTTCTTT
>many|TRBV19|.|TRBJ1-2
CASSPQGGGYTF
TGTGCCAGTAGCCCGCAGGGAGGTGGCTACACCTTC
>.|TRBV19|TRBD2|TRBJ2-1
CASSTSGRANEQFF
TGTGCCAGTAGTACTAGCGGGAGGGCGAATGAGCAGTTCTTC
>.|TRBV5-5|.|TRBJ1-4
CASIRGGTNEKLFF
TGTGCCAGCATTAGGGGGGGAACTAATGAAAAACTGTTTTTT
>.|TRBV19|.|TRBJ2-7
CASSTGSLPSYEQYF
TGTGCCAGTAGTACCGGGTCCCTACCGTCCTACGAGCAGTACTTC
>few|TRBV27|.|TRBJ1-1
CATRRGPLITEAFF
TGTGCCACTCGGAGGGGCCCTCTGATCACTGAAGCTTTCTTT
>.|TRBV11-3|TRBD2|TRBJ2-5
CASSTSSGGDHETQYF
TGTGCCAGCAGCACTAGCTCCGGGGGGGACCATGAGACCCAGTACTTC
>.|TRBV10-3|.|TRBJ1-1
CAIRGLQGLAFF
TGTGCCATCAGGGGCCTACAGGGATTAGCTTTCTTT
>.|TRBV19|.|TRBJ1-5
CASSLTEEQHF
TGTGCCAGTAGCCTCACCGAGGAACAGCATTTT
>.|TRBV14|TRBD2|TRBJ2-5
CASSQGLRTSGMGETQYF
TGTGCCAGCAGCCAAGGTCTGCGGACTAGCGGGATGGGAGAGACCCAGTACTTC
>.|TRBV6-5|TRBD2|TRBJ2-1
CASRRTSGFYNEQFF
TGTGCCAGCAGACGGACTAGCGGGTTTTACAATGAGCAGTTCTTC
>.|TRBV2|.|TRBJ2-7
CASRVTGTSYGAYF
TGTGCCAGCAGGGTGACAGGGACTTCCTACGGTGCGTACTTC
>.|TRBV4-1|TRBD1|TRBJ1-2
CASSQNAGQRANYGYTF
TGCGCCAGCAGCCAAAACGCGGGACAGCGAGCTAACTATGGCTACACCTTC
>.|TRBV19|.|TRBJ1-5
CASSIVGEQPQHF
TGTGCCAGTAGTATAGTAGGGGAACAGCCCCAGCATTTT
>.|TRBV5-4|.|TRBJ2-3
CASSSVGTDTQYF
TGTGCCAGCAGCTCCGTTGGCACAGATACGCAGTATTTT
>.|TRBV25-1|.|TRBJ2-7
CASSVTGAGEQYF
TGTGCCAGCAGTGTAACGGGAGCTGGAGAGCAGTACTTC
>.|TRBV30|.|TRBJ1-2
CASNSAGVNYGYTF
TGTGCCTCCAATTCGGCAGGGGTTAACTATGGCTACACCTTC
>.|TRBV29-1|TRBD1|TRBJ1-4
CSARGPTNEKLFF
TGCAGCGCTAGGGGGCCCACTAATGAAAAACTGTTTTTT
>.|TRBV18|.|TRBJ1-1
CASSTDRSNTEAFF
TGTGCCAGCTCGACGGACAGATCGAACACTGAAGCTTTCTTT
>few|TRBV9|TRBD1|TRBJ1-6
CASSVEGAGNSPLHF
TGTGCCAGCAGCGTAGAGGGGGCGGGTAATTCACCCCTCCACTTT
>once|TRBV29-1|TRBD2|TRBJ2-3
CSVEGLADTDTQYF
TGCAGCGTTGAAGGACTAGCCGACACAGATACGCAGTATTTT
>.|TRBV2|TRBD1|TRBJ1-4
CASRQGYEKLFF
TGTGCCAGCAGACAGGGGTATGAAAAACTGTTTTTT
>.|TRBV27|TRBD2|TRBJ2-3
CASTQFLSGSLNTQYF
TGTGCCAGCACCCAGTTTCTTAGCGGGAGTCTAAATACGCAGTATTTT
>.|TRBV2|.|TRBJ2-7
CASSFRGSVSSYEQYF
TGTGCCAGCAGTTTTAGGGGCTCCGTTTCGTCCTACGAGCAGTACTTC
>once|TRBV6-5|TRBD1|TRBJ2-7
CASKTGTYEQYF
TGTGCCAGCAAGACAGGGACCTACGAGCAGTACTTC
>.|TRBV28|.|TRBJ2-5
CASSFPTGLSGETQYF
TGTGCCAGCAGTTTTCCCACAGGGTTAAGTGGAGAGACCCAGTACTTC
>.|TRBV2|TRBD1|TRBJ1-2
CASSEASRTGYGYTF
TGTGCCAGCAGTGAAGCTTCCCGGACAGGGTATGGCTACACCTTC
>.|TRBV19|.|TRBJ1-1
CASSIGGLNTEAFF
TGTGCCAGTAGTATCGGGGGACTGAACACTGAAGCTTTCTTT
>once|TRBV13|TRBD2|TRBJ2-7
CASSRETGREAGEQYF
TGTGCCAGCAGCCGCGAAACGGGGCGGGAGGCGGGAGAGCAGTACTTC